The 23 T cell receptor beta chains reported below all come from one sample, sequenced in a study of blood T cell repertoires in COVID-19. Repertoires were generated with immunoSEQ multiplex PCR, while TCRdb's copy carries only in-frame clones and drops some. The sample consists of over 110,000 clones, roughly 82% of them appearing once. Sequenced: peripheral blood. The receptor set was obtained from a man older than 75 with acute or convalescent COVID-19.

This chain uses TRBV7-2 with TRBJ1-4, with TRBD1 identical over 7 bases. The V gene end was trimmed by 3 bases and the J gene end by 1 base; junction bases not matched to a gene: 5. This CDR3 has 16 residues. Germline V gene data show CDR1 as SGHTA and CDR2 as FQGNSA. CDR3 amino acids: CASSFRQGGTNEKLFF. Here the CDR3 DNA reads TGTGCCAGCAGCTTCCGCCAGGGGGGAACTAATGAAAAACTGTTTTTT.

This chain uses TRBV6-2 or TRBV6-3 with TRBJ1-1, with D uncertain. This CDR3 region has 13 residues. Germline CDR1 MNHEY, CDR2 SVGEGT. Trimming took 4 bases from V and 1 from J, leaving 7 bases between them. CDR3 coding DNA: TGTGCCAGCAGTTCCAGACAGAACACTGAAGCTTTCTTT. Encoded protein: CASSSRQNTEAFF.

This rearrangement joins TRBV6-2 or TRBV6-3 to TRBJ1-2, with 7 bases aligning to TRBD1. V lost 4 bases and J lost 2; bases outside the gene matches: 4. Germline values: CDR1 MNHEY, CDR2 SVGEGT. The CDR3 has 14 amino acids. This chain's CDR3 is CASSSAGGNYGYTF. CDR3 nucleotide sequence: TGTGCCAGCAGTTCGGCAGGGGGAAACTATGGCTACACCTTC.

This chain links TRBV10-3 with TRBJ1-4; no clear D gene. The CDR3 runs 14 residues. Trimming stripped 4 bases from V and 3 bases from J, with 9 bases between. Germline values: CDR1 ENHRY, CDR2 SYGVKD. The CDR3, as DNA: TGTGCCATCAGTGGTGGCAACGCTAATGAAAAACTGTTTTTT. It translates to CAISGGNANEKLFF.

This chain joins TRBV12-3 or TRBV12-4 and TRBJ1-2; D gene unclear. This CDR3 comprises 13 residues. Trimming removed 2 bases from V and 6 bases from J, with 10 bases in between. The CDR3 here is CASSLIPRNGYTF. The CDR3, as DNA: TGTGCCAGCAGTTTAATTCCCAGAAATGGCTACACCTTC.

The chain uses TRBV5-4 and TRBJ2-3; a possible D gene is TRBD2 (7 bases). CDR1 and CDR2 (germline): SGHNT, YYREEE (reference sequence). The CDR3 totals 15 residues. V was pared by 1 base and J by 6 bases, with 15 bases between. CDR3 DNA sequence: TGTGCCAGCAGCTTGAGCTGGGGGGGGCGGGATACGCAGTATTTT. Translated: CASSLSWGGRDTQYF. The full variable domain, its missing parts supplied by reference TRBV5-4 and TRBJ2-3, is ETGVTQSPTHLIKTRGQQVTLRCSSQSGHNTVSWYQQALGQGPQFIFQYYREEENGRGNFPPRFSGLQFPNYSSELNVNALELDDSALYLCASSLSWGGRDTQYFGPGTRLTVL.

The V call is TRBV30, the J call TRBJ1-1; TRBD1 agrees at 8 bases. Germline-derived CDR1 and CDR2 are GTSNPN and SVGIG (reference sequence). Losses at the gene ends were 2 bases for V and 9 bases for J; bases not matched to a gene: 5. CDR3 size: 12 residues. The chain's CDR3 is CAWSRDRGKAFF. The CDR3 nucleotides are TGTGCCTGGAGTCGAGACAGGGGAAAAGCTTTCTTT. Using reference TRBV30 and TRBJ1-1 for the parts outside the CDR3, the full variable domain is SQTIHQWPATLVQPVGSPLSLECTVEGTSNPNLYWYRQAAGRGLQLLFYSVGIGQISSEVPQNLSASRPQDRQFILSSKKLLLSDSGFYLCAWSRDRGKAFFGQGTRLTVV.

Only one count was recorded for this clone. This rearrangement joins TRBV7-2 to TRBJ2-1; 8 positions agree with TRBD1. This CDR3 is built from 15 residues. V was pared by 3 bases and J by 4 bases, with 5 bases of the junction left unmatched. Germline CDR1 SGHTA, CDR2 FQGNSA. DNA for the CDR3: TGTGCCAGCAGCTTCGACAGGGGCGAGTACAATGAGCAGTTCTTC. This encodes CASSFDRGEYNEQFF. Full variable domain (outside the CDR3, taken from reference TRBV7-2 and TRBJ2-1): GAGVSQSPSNKVTEKGKDVELRCDPISGHTALYWYRQSLGQGLEFLIYFQGNSAPDKSGLPSDRFSAERTGGSVSTLTIQRTQQEDSAVYLCASSFDRGEYNEQFFGPGTRLTVL.

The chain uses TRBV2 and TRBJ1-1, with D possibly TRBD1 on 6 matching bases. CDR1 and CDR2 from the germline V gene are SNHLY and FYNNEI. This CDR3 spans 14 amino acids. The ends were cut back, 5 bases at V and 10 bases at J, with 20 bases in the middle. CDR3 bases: TGTGCCAGCAGTCAAAGGGACAATGCCATAGGAGCTTTCTTT. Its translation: CASSQRDNAIGAFF.

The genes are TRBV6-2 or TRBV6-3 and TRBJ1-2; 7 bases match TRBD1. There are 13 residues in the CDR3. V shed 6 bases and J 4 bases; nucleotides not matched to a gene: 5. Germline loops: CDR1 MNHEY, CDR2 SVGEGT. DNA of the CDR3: TGTGCCAGCAGCCGTAGACAGGGCTATGGCTACACCTTC. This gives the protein CASSRRQGYGYTF.

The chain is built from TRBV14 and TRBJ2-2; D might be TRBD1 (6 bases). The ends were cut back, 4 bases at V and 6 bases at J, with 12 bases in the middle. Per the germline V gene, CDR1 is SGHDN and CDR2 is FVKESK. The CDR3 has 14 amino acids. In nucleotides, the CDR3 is TGTGCCAGCAGCCCCGACAGGTTACCCGGGGAGCTGTTTTTT. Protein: CASSPDRLPGELFF.

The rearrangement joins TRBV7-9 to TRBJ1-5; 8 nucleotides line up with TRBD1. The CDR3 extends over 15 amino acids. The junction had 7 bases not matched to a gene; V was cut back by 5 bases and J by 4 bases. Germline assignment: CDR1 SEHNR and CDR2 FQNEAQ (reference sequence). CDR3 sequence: CASSADRGFNQPQHF. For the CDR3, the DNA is TGTGCCAGCAGCGCCGACAGGGGATTTAATCAGCCCCAGCATTTT.

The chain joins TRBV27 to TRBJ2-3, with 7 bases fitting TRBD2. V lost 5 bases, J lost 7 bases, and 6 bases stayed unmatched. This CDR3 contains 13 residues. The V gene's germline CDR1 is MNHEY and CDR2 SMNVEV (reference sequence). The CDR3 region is CASSGLGRYTQYF. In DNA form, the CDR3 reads TGTGCCAGCAGTGGACTAGGGAGATATACGCAGTATTTT.

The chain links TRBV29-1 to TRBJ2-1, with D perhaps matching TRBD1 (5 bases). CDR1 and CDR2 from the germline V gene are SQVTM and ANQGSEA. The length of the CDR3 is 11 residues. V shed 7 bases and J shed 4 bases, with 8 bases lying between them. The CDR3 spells CSADSYNEQFF. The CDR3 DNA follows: TGCAGCGCAGACAGTTACAATGAGCAGTTCTTC.

CDR3 protein: CASSPGVEETQYF. CDR3 nucleotides: TGTGCCAGCAGCCCAGGGGTTGAAGAGACCCAGTACTTC. The chain combines TRBV7-2 with TRBJ2-5; the D gene is possibly TRBD1 (6 bases). CDR1 and CDR2 from the germline V gene are SGHTA and FQGNSA. The CDR3 length is 13 residues. V shed 5 bases and J shed 3 bases, with 10 bases lying between them. The full variable domain, completed using reference TRBV7-2 and TRBJ2-5, is GAGVSQSPSNKVTEKGKDVELRCDPISGHTALYWYRQSLGQGLEFLIYFQGNSAPDKSGLPSDRFSAERTGGSVSTLTIQRTQQEDSAVYLCASSPGVEETQYFGPGTRLLVL.

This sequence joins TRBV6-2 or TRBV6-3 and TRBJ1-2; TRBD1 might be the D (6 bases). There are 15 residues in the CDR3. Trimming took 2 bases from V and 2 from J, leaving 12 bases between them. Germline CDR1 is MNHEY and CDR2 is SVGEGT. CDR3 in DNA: TGTGCCAGCAGTTACCCGGGGACACCGAACTATGGCTACACCTTC. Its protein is CASSYPGTPNYGYTF.

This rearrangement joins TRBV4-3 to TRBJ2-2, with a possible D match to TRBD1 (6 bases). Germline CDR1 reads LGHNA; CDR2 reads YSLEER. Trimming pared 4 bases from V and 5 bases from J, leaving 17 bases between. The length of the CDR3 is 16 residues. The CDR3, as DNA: TGCGCCAGCAGCCGATACAGGGCGTCGGGTACCGGGGAGCTGTTTTTT. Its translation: CASSRYRASGTGELFF.

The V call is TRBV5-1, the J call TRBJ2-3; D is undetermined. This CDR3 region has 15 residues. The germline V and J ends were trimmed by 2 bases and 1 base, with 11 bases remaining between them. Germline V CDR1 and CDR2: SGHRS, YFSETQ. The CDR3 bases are TGCGCCAGCAGCTTAAGGTCAGGTGGCACAGATACGCAGTATTTT. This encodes CASSLRSGGTDTQYF.

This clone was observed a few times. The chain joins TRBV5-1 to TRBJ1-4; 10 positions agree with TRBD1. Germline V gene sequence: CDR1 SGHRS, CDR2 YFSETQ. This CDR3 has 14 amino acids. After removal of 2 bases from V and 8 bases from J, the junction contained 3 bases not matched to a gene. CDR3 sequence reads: CASSFGQGGEKLFF. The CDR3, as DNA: TGCGCCAGCAGCTTCGGACAGGGGGGAGAAAAACTGTTTTTT. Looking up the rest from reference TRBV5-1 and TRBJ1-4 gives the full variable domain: KAGVTQTPRYLIKTRGQQVTLSCSPISGHRSVSWYQQTPGQGLQFLFEYFSETQRNKGNFPGRFSGRQFSNSRSEMNVSTLELGDSALYLCASSFGQGGEKLFFGSGTQLSVL.

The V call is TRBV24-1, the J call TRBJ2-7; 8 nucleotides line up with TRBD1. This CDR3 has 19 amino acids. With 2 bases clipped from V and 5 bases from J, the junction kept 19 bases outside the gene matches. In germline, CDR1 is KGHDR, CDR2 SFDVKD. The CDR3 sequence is CATSDYLSSRQGNTHEQYF. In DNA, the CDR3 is TGTGCCACCAGTGATTACCTATCCTCCCGACAGGGGAATACCCACGAGCAGTACTTC.

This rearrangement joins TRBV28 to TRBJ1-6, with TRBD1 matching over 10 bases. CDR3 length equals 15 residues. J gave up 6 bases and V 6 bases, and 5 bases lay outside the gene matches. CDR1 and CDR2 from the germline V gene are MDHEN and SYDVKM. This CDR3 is CASRPRQGANSPLHF. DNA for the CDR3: TGTGCCAGCAGGCCCCGACAGGGGGCTAATTCACCCCTCCACTTT.

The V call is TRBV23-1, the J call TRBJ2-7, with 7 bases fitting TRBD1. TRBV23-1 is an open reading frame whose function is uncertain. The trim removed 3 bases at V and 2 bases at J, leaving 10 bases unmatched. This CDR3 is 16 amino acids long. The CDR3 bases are TGCGCCAGCAGTCAGTCTCCTACAGGGGCACCCTACGAGCAGTACTTC. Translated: CASSQSPTGAPYEQYF.

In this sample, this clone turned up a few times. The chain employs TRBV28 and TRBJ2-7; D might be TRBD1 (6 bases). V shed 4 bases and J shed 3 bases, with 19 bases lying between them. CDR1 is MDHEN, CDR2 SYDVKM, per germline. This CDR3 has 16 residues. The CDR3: CASSSADAGTNYEQYF. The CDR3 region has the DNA TGTGCCAGCAGTTCTGCGGATGCCGGGACAAACTACGAGCAGTACTTC.